A selection of T cell receptor beta chains follows, all from one sample in a study of shared clonotypes between healthy human individuals. The data were produced by immunoSEQ multiplex PCR, yet TCRdb's version contains in-frame clones alone and is incomplete. The sample records 1,400,000 or so clones, 97% to 99% being singletons. The sequencing sample was made of naive CD4+ T cells sorted from blood. The receptors derive from a man aged 25-45 years in good health. Both conserved end residues are part of each CDR3. A D gene is named only where the DNA matches it firmly. The size field is filled for only some rows; it gives once, few, many or a size class.

TRBV6-1	TRBD1	TRBJ1-1	-	TGTGCCAGCAGACTTGGGACAGGGTTGTACACTGAAGCTTTCTTT	CASRLGTGLYTEAFF
TRBV5-1	TRBD1	TRBJ2-7	-	TGCGCCAGCAGCCAGGGACAGGGGGCGCGCGGTTTTAGCGGGATATACGAGCAGTACTTC	CASSQGQGARGFSGIYEQYF
TRBV27	-	TRBJ2-7	once	TGTGCCAGCAGTTTACTTGGGCCGGGCGAGCAGTACTTC	CASSLLGPGEQYF
TRBV6-1	-	TRBJ1-5	-	TGTGCCAGCAGCCACAGGGACAATCAGCCCCAGCATTTT	CASSHRDNQPQHF
TRBV18	-	TRBJ1-1	-	TGTGCCAGCTCACCGGAAAGCAAGAAGAACACTGAAGCTTTCTTT	CASSPESKKNTEAFF
TRBV4-3	-	TRBJ1-1	-	TGCGCCAGCAGCCGGGGAACAGGCGAGGCTTTCTTT	CASSRGTGEAFF
TRBV19	-	TRBJ2-1	-	TGTGCCAGTAGTATGAAGGGACTTACTTACAATGAGCAGTTCTTC	CASSMKGLTYNEQFF
TRBV5-5	TRBD1	TRBJ1-1	once	TGTGCCAGCAGCTCACAGGGGCTGAACACTGAAGCTTTCTTT	CASSSQGLNTEAFF
TRBV29-1	TRBD2	TRBJ2-1	once	TGCAGCGTCGATAGACTAGCGGGGTACAATGAGCAGTTCTTC	CSVDRLAGYNEQFF
TRBV6-6	-	TRBJ2-7	-	TGTGCCAGCAGTTATCAGCCTAGCGTAGCCTACGAGCAGTACTTC	CASSYQPSVAYEQYF
TRBV5-8	TRBD1	TRBJ2-7	-	TGTGCCAGCAGCTGGATATACCGGGACAGGGTTTACGAGCAGTACTTC	CASSWIYRDRVYEQYF
TRBV2	-	TRBJ1-1	-	TGTGCCAGCCGGGAGGGCACTGAAGCTTTCTTT	CASREGTEAFF
TRBV29-1	-	TRBJ2-7	-	TGCAGCGTGGCAAAGGATGGGGGGCAGTACTTC	CSVAKDGGQYF
TRBV28	-	TRBJ1-2	-	TGTGCCAGCAGTTTACTCCAAAAAGGGGACTATGGCTACACCTTC	CASSLLQKGDYGYTF
TRBV6-5	-	TRBJ2-7	once	TGTGCCAGCAGTTACGGCAACAGCTACGAGCAGTACTTC	CASSYGNSYEQYF
TRBV5-1	-	TRBJ1-4	-	TGCGCCAGCAGCCCCCTCGGGACGTCGAATGAAAAACTGTTTTTT	CASSPLGTSNEKLFF
TRBV9	TRBD1	TRBJ1-3	-	TGTGCCAGCAGCCCAAGAATTCAGGGGGCGTCTGGAAACACCATATATTTT	CASSPRIQGASGNTIYF